The clone carrying this T cell receptor (beta chain) turned up a few times. In germline, CDR1 is SEHNR, CDR2 FQNEAQ (reference sequence). The CDR3 is 20 amino acids. V lost 1 base, J lost 6 bases, and 14 bases stayed unmatched. This sample was taken from a study of blood T cells in healthy people across ages. PCR was performed a second time for roughly 6 to 12 cycles using a sample-barcoded 5' primer and a J-beta primer mix. MiXCR, run by TCRdb on the 5' RACE reads, gives a single entry per CDR3 protein. The profile shows around 800,000 distinct CDR3 sequences, more than 40% of them singletons. There were at least 5 micrograms of total RNA extracted from every sample.

The sample consisted of blood. The source is a man aged 55 to 70 in good health. The chain employs TRBV7-9 and TRBJ2-1; 14 bases fit TRBD2. Here the CDR3 reads CASSLGRLAGGPVTLNEQFF. The CDR3 DNA reads as TGTGCCAGCAGCTTAGGGAGACTAGCGGGGGGGCCGGTAACCCTCAATGAGCAGTTCTTC.